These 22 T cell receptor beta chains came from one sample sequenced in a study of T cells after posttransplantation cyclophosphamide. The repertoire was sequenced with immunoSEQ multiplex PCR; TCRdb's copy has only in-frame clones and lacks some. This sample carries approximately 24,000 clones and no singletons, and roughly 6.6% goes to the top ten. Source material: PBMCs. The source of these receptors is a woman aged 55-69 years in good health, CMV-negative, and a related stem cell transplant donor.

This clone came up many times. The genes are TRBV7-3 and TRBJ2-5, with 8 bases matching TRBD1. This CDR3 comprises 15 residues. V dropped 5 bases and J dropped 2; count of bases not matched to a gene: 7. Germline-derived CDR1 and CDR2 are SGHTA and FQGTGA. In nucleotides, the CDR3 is TGTGCCAGCAGCCGATCCGGGACAGGTCAAGAGACCCAGTACTTC. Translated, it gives CASSRSGTGQETQYF.

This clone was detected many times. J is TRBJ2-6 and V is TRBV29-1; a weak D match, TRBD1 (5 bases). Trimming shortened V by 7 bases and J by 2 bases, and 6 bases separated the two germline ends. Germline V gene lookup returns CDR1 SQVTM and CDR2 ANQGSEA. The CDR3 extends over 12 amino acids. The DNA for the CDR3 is TGCAGCGCGGACACTGGGGCCAACGTCCTGACTTTC. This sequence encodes CSADTGANVLTF. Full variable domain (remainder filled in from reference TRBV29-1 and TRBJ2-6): SAVISQKPSRDICQRGTSLTIQCQVDSQVTMMFWYRQQPGQSLTLIATANQGSEATYESGFVIDKFPISRPNLTFSTLTVSNMSPEDSSIYLCSADTGANVLTFGAGSRLTVL.

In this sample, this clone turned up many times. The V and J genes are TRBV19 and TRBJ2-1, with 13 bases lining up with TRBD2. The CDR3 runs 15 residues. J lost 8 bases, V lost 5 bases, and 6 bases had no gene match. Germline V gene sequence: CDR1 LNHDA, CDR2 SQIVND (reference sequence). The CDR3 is CASSPGTSGVHEQFF. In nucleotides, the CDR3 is TGTGCCAGTAGTCCCGGGACTAGCGGGGTACATGAGCAGTTCTTC.

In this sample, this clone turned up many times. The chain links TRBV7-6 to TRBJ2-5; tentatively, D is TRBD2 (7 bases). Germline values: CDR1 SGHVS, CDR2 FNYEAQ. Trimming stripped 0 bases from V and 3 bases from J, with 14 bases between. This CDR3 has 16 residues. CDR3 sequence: CASSLAGGHFKETQYF. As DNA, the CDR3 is TGTGCCAGCAGCTTAGCGGGGGGGCATTTCAAAGAGACCCAGTACTTC.

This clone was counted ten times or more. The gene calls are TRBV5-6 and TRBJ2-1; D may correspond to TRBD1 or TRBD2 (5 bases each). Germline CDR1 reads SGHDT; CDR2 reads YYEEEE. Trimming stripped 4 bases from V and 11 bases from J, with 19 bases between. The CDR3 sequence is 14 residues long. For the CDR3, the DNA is TGTGCCAGCAGCATGGGGGAAACAGGCGGTAAGCAGTTCTTC. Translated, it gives CASSMGETGGKQFF.

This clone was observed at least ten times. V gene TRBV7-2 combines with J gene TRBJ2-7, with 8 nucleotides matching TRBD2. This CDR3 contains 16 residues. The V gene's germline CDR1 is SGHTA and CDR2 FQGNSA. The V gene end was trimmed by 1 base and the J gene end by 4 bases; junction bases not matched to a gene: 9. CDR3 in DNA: TGTGCCAGCAGCTTAGTAACGGGGGGGACCATTTACGAGCAGTACTTC. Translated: CASSLVTGGTIYEQYF.

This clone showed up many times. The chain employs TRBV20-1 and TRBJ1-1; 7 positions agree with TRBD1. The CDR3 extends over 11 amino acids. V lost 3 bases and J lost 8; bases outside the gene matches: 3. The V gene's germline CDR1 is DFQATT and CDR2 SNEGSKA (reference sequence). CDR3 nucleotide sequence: TGCAGTGCTAGGGGGGACAGCGAAGCTTTCTTT. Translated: CSARGDSEAFF.

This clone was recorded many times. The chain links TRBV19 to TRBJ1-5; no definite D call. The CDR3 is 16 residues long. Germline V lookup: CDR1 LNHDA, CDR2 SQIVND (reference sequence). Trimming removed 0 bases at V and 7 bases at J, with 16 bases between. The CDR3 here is CASSIDHGPPQQPQHF. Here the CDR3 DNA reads TGTGCCAGTAGTATAGATCATGGCCCCCCGCAGCAGCCCCAGCATTTT. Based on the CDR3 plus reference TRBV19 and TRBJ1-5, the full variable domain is DGGITQSPKYLFRKEGQNVTLSCEQNLNHDAMYWYRQDPGQGLRLIYYSQIVNDFQKGDIAEGYSVSREKKESFPLTVTSAQKNPTAFYLCASSIDHGPPQQPQHFGDGTRLSIL.

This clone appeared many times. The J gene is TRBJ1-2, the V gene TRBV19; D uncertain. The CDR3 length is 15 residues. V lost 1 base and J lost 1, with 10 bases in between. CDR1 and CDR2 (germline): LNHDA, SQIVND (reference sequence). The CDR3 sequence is CASSIALTINYGYTF. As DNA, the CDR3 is TGTGCCAGTAGTATAGCCCTTACAATTAACTATGGCTACACCTTC.

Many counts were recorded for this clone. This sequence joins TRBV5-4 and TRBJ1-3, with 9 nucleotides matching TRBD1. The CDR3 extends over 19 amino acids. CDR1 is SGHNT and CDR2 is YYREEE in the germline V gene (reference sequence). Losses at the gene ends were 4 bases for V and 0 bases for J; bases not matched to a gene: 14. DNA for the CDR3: TGTGCCAGCAGCCCCGCGGGGACAGGGTTTCTTAGCTCTGGAAACACCATATATTTT. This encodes CASSPAGTGFLSSGNTIYF.

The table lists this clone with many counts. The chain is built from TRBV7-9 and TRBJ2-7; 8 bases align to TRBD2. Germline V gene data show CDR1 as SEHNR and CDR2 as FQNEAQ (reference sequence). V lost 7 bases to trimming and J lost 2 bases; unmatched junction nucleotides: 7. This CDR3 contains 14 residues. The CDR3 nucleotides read TGTGCCAGCACCGTAGCGGGGCCGACCTACGAGCAGTACTTC. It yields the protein CASTVAGPTYEQYF. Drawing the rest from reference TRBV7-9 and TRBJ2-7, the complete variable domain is DTGVSQNPRHKITKRGQNVTFRCDPISEHNRLYWYRQTLGQGPEFLTYFQNEAQLEKSRLLSDRFSAERPKGSFSTLEIQRTEQGDSAMYLCASTVAGPTYEQYFGPGTRLTVT.

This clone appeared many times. CDR3 nucleotides: TGTGCCAGTAGTGACAGGGGGCTGGATTCACCCCTCCACTTT. Protein: CASSDRGLDSPLHF. The chain links TRBV19 to TRBJ1-6; 10 positions match TRBD1. V was pared by 5 bases and J by 8 bases, with 3 bases of the junction left unmatched. The CDR3 extends over 14 amino acids. The germline gives CDR1 LNHDA, CDR2 SQIVND (reference sequence).

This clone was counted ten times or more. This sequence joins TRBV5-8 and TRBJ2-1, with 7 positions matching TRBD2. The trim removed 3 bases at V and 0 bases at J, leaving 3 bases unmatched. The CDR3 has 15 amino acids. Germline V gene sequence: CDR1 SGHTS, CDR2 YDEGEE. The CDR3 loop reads CASSSSGISYNEQFF. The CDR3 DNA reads TGTGCCAGCAGCTCCAGCGGGATCTCCTACAATGAGCAGTTCTTC.

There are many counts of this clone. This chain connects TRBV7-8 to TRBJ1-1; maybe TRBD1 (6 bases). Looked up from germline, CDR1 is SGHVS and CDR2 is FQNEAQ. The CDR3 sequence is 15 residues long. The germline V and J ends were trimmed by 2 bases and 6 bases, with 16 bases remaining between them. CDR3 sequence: CASSLSARGMPEAFF. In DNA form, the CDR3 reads TGTGCCAGCAGCTTAAGTGCCAGGGGTATGCCTGAAGCTTTCTTT.

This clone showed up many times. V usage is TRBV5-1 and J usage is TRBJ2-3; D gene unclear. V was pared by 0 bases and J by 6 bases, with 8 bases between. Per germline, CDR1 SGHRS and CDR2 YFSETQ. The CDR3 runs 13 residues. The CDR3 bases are TGCGCCAGCAGCTTGGTTACCGGGGATACGCAGTATTTT. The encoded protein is CASSLVTGDTQYF.

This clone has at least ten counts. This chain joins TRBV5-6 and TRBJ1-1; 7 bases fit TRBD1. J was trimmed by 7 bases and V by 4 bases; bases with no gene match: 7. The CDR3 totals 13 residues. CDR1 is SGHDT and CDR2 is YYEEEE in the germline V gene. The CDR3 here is CASSGPGTVEAFF. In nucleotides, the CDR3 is TGTGCCAGCAGCGGACCAGGGACAGTTGAAGCTTTCTTT.

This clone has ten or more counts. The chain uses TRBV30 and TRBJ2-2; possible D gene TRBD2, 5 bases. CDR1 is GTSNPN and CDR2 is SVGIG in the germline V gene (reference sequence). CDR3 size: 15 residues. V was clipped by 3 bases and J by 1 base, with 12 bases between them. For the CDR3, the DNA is TGTGCCTGGAGGAGACTTAGCGTGAACACCGGGGAGCTGTTTTTT. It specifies CAWRRLSVNTGELFF.

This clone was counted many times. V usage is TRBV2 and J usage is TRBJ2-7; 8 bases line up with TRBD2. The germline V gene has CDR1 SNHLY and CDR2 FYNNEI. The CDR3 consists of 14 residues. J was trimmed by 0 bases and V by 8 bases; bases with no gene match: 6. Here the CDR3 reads CASDGGGRSYEQYV. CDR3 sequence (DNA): TGTGCCAGCGACGGCGGGGGGCGCTCCTACGAGCAGTACGTC.

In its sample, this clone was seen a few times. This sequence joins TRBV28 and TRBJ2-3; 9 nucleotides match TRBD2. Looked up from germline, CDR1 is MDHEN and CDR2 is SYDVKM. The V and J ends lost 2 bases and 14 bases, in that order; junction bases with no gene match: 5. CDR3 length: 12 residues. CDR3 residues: CASSLGREGPYF. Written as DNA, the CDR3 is TGTGCCAGCAGTTTAGGGCGGGAGGGGCCGTATTTT.

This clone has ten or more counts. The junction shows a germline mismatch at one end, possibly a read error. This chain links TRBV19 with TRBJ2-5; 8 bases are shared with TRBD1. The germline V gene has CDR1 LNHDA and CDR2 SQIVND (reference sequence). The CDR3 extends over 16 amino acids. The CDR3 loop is CVSSQHQGAIAETQYF. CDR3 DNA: TGTGTCAGTAGTCAGCACCAGGGGGCGATTGCGGAGACCCAGTACTTC.

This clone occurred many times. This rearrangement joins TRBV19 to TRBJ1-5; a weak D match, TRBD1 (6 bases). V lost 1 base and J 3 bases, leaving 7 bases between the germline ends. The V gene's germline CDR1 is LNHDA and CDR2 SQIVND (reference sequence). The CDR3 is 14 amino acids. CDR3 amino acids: CASSIAGDNQPQHF. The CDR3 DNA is TGTGCCAGTAGTATAGCAGGGGACAATCAGCCCCAGCATTTT.

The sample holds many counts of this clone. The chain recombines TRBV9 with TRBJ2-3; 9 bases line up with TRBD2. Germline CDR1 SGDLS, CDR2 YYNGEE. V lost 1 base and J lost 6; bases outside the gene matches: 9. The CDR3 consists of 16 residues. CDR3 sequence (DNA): TGTGCCAGCAGCGTACGCCCAGCGGGGGGCGGGGATACGCAGTATTTT. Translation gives CASSVRPAGGGDTQYF. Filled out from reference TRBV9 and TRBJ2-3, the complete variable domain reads DSGVTQTPKHLITATGQRVTLRCSPRSGDLSVYWYQQSLDQGLQFLIQYYNGEERAKGNILERFSAQQFPDLHSELNLSSLELGDSALYFCASSVRPAGGGDTQYFGPGTRLTVL.